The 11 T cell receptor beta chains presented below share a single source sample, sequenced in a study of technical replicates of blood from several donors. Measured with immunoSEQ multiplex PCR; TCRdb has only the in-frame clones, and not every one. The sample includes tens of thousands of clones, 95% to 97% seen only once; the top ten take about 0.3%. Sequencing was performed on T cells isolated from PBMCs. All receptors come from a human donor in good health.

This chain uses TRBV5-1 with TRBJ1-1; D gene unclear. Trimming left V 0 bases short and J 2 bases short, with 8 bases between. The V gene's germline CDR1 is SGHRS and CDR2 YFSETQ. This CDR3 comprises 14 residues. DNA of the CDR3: TGCGCCAGCAGCTTGGAGCGGTACAACACTGAAGCTTTCTTT. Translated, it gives CASSLERYNTEAFF.

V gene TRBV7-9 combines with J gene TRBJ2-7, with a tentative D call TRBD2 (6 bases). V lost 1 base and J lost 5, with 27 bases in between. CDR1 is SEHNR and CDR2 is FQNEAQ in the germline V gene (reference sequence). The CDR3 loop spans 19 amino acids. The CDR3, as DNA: TGTGCCAGCAGCTTAGGTCTTTTTTTCGGAGGGGAGTTGGCCGACGAGCAGTACTTC. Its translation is CASSLGLFFGGELADEQYF.

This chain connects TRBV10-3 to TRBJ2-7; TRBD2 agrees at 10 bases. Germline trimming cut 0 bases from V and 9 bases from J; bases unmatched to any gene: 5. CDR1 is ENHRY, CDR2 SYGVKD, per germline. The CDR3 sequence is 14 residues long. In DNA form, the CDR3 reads TGTGCCATCAGTGAGTCGAGCGGGAGGGTTTTGCAGTACTTC. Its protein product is CAISESSGRVLQYF.

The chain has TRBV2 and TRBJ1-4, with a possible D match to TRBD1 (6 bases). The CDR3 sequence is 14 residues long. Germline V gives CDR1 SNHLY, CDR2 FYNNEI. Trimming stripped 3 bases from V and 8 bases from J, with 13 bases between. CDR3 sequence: CASSDPGVIEKLFF. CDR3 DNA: TGTGCCAGCAGTGACCCAGGGGTAATCGAAAAACTGTTTTTT.

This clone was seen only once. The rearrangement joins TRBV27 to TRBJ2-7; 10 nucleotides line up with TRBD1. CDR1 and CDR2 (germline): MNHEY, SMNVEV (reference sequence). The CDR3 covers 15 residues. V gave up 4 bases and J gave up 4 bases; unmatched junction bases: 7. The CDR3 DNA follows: TGTGCCAGCAGTTCCCCCGGGACAGGGGTGTACGAGCAGTACTTC. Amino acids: CASSSPGTGVYEQYF.

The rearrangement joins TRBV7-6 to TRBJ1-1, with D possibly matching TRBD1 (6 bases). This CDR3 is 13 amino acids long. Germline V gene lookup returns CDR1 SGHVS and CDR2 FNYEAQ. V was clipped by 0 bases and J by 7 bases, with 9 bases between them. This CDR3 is CASSLAGDNEAFF. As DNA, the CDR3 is TGTGCCAGCAGCTTAGCAGGGGACAATGAAGCTTTCTTT.

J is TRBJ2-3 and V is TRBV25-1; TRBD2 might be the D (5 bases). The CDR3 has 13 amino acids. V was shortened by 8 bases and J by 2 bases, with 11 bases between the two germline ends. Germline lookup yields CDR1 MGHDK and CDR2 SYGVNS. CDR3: CASSDLLTDTQYF. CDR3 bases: TGTGCCAGCTCGGACTTACTCACAGATACGCAGTATTTT.

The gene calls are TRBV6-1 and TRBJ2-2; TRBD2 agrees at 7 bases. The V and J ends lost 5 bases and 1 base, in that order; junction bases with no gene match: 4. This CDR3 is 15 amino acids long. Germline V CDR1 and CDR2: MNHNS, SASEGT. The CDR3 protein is CASSNGGENTGELFF. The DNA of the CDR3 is TGTGCCAGCAGTAATGGGGGGGAGAACACCGGGGAGCTGTTTTTT.

CDR3 region: CASSDSTNQPQHF. The CDR3, as DNA: TGTGCCAGCAGTGACAGTACCAATCAGCCCCAGCATTTT. The V call is TRBV2, the J call TRBJ1-5; D is undetermined. From germline, CDR1 is SNHLY and CDR2 FYNNEI. V was cut by 3 bases and J by 3 bases, with 6 bases left in between. The CDR3 covers 13 residues. The full variable domain, its missing parts supplied by reference TRBV2 and TRBJ1-5, is EPEVTQTPSHQVTQMGQEVILRCVPISNHLYFYWYRQILGQKVEFLVSFYNNEISEKSEIFDDQFSVERPDGSNFTLKIRSTKLEDSAMYFCASSDSTNQPQHFGDGTRLSIL.

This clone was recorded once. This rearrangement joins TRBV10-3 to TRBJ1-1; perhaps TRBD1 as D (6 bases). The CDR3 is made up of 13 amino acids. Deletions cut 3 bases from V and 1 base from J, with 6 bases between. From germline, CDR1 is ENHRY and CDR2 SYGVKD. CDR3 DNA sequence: TGTGCCATCAGTGACAGGGGGAACACTGAAGCTTTCTTT. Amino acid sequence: CAISDRGNTEAFF.

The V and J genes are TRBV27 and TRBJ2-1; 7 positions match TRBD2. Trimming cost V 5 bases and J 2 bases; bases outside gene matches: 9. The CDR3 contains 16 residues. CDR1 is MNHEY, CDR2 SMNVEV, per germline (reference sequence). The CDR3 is CASSLLLAQAYNEQFF. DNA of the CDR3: TGTGCCAGCAGTCTCTTACTAGCGCAAGCCTACAATGAGCAGTTCTTC.